The 32 T cell receptor beta chains in this list originate from one sample, sequenced in a study of OX40 agonist ivuxolimab in advanced cancers. Libraries were built with the immunoSEQ multiplex PCR assay. The source is immuneACCESS, and TCRdb retained only in-frame sequences with V and J called. Part of the clones is not carried over; for the studies checked, unresolved V genes explain less than half of this, and the remainder is unexplained. Across this sample there are some 68,000 clones, with roughly 84% seen only once. The ten largest clonotypes hold approximately 1.4% of the sample. The material sequenced was CD4+ or CD8+ T cells sorted from blood, taken in a trial of the OX40 agonist ivuxolimab. The receptors shown here come from an adult with an advanced solid tumor such as melanoma, head and neck, liver or kidney cancer.

The rearrangement uses TRBV28 and TRBJ1-6, with a tentative D call TRBD1 (5 bases). Germline lookup yields CDR1 MDHEN and CDR2 SYDVKM. The CDR3 length is 12 residues. Trimming stripped 2 bases from V and 12 bases from J, with 8 bases between. The CDR3 loop is CASSLAREPLHF. The CDR3 region has the DNA TGTGCCAGCAGTTTAGCCAGGGAACCCCTCCACTTT.

This sequence joins TRBV7-2 and TRBJ1-5, with D possibly matching TRBD1 (6 bases). CDR1 SGHTA and CDR2 FQGNSA come from the germline V gene. The CDR3 has 16 residues. V gave up 1 base and J gave up 1 base, with 11 bases separating them. DNA of the CDR3: TGTGCCAGCAGCTTAGAAACAGGGTGGAGCAATCAGCCCCAGCATTTT. Residues: CASSLETGWSNQPQHF.

The DNA for the CDR3 is TGTGCCAGCAGCTTAGGGACAGGGAGGGATAATCAGCCCCAGCATTTT. Translated, it gives CASSLGTGRDNQPQHF. The gene calls are TRBV7-9 and TRBJ1-5; 8 bases are a match to TRBD1. The CDR3 sequence is 16 residues long. After removal of 1 base from V and 4 bases from J, the junction contained 6 bases not matched to a gene. The germline gives CDR1 SEHNR, CDR2 FQNEAQ (reference sequence).

J is TRBJ2-7 and V is TRBV15, with D tentatively TRBD1 (5 bases). The germline V gene has CDR1 LNHNV and CDR2 YYDKDF (reference sequence). Trimming stripped 0 bases from V and 3 bases from J, with 12 bases between. This CDR3 has 15 residues. The CDR3 loop reads CATSRDKRQGYEQYF. In DNA, the CDR3 is TGTGCCACCAGCAGAGATAAGAGGCAGGGCTACGAGCAGTACTTC.

V is TRBV11-2 and J is TRBJ2-5, with D tentatively TRBD1 (6 bases). This CDR3 comprises 18 residues. Germline CDR1 and CDR2: SGHAT and FQNNGV. Deletions cut 5 bases from V and 1 base from J, with 23 bases between. The CDR3 reads CASSPYIRKDRFQETQYF. The CDR3 DNA is TGTGCCAGCAGCCCATACATACGCAAAGACAGGTTCCAAGAGACCCAGTACTTC.

The rearrangement uses TRBV20-1 and TRBJ2-5; D not resolved. CDR1 DFQATT and CDR2 SNEGSKA come from the germline V gene (reference sequence). The CDR3 loop spans 11 amino acids. The CDR3 DNA reads as TGCACAGTGCTACCCCGAGAGACCCAGTACTTC. Translation: CTVLPRETQYF.

This CDR3 reads CASSLVAGQGFNEQYF. The CDR3 DNA reads as TGTGCCAGCAGCTTGGTTGCCGGACAGGGGTTTAACGAGCAGTACTTC. The chain employs TRBV4-2 and TRBJ2-7; 9 bases map to TRBD1. Germline CDR1 is LGHNA and CDR2 is YNFKEQ. This CDR3 is 16 amino acids long. Trimming at V came to 5 bases and at J to 5 bases, leaving 13 bases not matched to a gene.

This clone was seen only a few times. The rearrangement links TRBV7-2 to TRBJ2-7; D gene ambiguous. The CDR3 length is 14 residues. The germline V gene has CDR1 SGHTA and CDR2 FQGNSA. Trimming left V 7 bases short and J 0 bases short, with 13 bases between. CDR3 protein: CASKLSQSSYEQYF. CDR3 bases: TGTGCCAGCAAGCTTTCCCAGAGCTCCTACGAGCAGTACTTC.

The CDR3 region is CASSSNRDRVGQETQYF. CDR3 nucleotide sequence: TGTGCCAGCTCATCAAACCGGGACAGGGTAGGCCAAGAGACCCAGTACTTC. The rearrangement uses TRBV18 and TRBJ2-5; 9 bases match TRBD1. The CDR3 covers 17 residues. The V and J ends lost 5 bases and 1 base, in that order; junction bases with no gene match: 11. CDR1 is KGHSH and CDR2 is LQKENI in the germline V gene. Together with reference TRBV18 and TRBJ2-5, the CDR3 gives the full variable domain: NAGVMQNPRHLVRRRGQEARLRCSPMKGHSHVYWYRQLPEEGLKFMVYLQKENIIDESGMPKERFSAEFPKEGPSILRIQQVVRGDSAAYFCASSSNRDRVGQETQYFGPGTRLLVL.

This clone was seen just once. The chain couples TRBV5-4 to TRBJ1-2; possibly TRBD1 for D (5 bases). The V gene lost 6 bases and the J gene lost 8 bases, with 17 bases spanning the gap. Germline V lookup: CDR1 SGHNT, CDR2 YYREEE (reference sequence). This CDR3 is built from 13 residues. In nucleotides, the CDR3 is TGTGCCAGCAACCCCGGGGGACGAGAGGGCTACACCTTC. This gives the protein CASNPGGREGYTF.

This clone showed up just a few times. V is TRBV9 and J is TRBJ1-1, with D uncertain. The CDR3 has 14 residues. In germline, CDR1 is SGDLS, CDR2 YYNGEE. Deletions cut 0 bases from V and 1 base from J, with 7 bases between. The CDR3: CASSVAATNTEAFF. DNA of the CDR3: TGTGCCAGCAGCGTAGCAGCTACGAACACTGAAGCTTTCTTT.

The rearrangement uses TRBV18 and TRBJ2-7; 8 bases are a match to TRBD1. The V gene end was trimmed by 4 bases and the J gene end by 6 bases; junction bases not matched to a gene: 11. Germline V gene lookup returns CDR1 KGHSH and CDR2 LQKENI. The length of the CDR3 is 15 residues. CDR3 DNA: TGTGCCAGCTCACTTGGGACAGGAGGTACGGGCGAGCAGTACTTC. Encoded protein: CASSLGTGGTGEQYF.

The chain uses TRBV7-9 and TRBJ2-5; TRBD1 might be the D (6 bases). This CDR3 comprises 15 residues. Looked up from germline, CDR1 is SEHNR and CDR2 is FQNEAQ (reference sequence). V was clipped by 7 bases and J by 2 bases, with 17 bases between them. The CDR3, as DNA: TGTGCCAGCACCCCACCGACAGGCTTACAAGAGACCCAGTACTTC. Translated: CASTPPTGLQETQYF. Full variable domain (remainder filled in from reference TRBV7-9 and TRBJ2-5): DTGVSQNPRHKITKRGQNVTFRCDPISEHNRLYWYRQTLGQGPEFLTYFQNEAQLEKSRLLSDRFSAERPKGSFSTLEIQRTEQGDSAMYLCASTPPTGLQETQYFGPGTRLLVL.

The J gene is TRBJ2-3, the V gene TRBV4-2; 8 bases fit TRBD1. The CDR3 loop spans 17 amino acids. V lost 1 base to trimming and J lost 4 bases; unmatched junction nucleotides: 10. Germline CDR1 reads LGHNA; CDR2 reads YNFKEQ. In DNA, the CDR3 is TGTGCCAGCAGCCAAGGACTGACAGGGGACTTCGCAGATACGCAGTATTTT. Translation: CASSQGLTGDFADTQYF.

The gene calls are TRBV6-1 and TRBJ1-3, with TRBD1 matching over 9 bases. The CDR3 has 15 residues. The V segment lost 9 bases and the J segment 7 bases; nucleotides outside the gene matches: 13. CDR1 MNHNS and CDR2 SASEGT come from the germline V gene. The CDR3 DNA follows: TGTGCCAGTCGTCGTCCCACAGGGGGCGCGAACACCATATATTTT. It specifies CASRRPTGGANTIYF.

This chain uses TRBV6-1 with TRBJ2-5, with 10 bases fitting TRBD1. With V trimmed by 4 bases and J by 1 base, 3 bases remained unmatched. This CDR3 has 15 residues. Germline V gives CDR1 MNHNS, CDR2 SASEGT. The CDR3 DNA follows: TGTGCCAGCAGTGTAGGACAGGGGGTCCAAGAGACCCAGTACTTC. This sequence encodes CASSVGQGVQETQYF.

This clone has only a few counts. This chain connects TRBV4-2 to TRBJ1-3, with D possibly matching TRBD1 (5 bases). V was pared by 4 bases and J by 1 base, with 11 bases between. CDR3 length equals 15 residues. Germline-derived CDR1 and CDR2 are LGHNA and YNFKEQ. The CDR3 DNA follows: TGTGCCAGCAGCCGCTCACAGGTATCTGGAAACACCATATATTTT. This encodes CASSRSQVSGNTIYF.

The chain is built from TRBV5-1 and TRBJ2-7, with TRBD2 matching over 9 bases. Germline CDR1 reads SGHRS; CDR2 reads YFSETQ. Trimming took 4 bases from V and 3 from J; bases not matched to a gene: 5. CDR3 length: 14 residues. CDR3 sequence (DNA): TGCGCCAGCAGCCCCAGCGGGGGGAACTACGAGCAGTACTTC. This codes for CASSPSGGNYEQYF.

This CDR3 reads CATSDLGRGPYEQYF. CDR3 DNA: TGTGCCACCTCTGACCTGGGTAGAGGCCCCTACGAGCAGTACTTC. The chain has TRBV15 and TRBJ2-7; no firm D call. The germline V and J ends were trimmed by 8 bases and 2 bases, with 19 bases remaining between them. The CDR3 extends over 15 amino acids. Germline V gene lookup returns CDR1 LNHNV and CDR2 YYDKDF (reference sequence).

The chain carries TRBV7-2 and TRBJ2-7; D may be TRBD2 (5 bases). This CDR3 comprises 14 residues. Germline V gene sequence: CDR1 SGHTA, CDR2 FQGNSA. Trimming removed 0 bases from V and 6 bases from J, with 12 bases in between. Here the CDR3 reads CASSLAGGSLEQYF. The CDR3, as DNA: TGTGCCAGCAGCTTAGCCGGCGGGTCGCTCGAGCAGTACTTC.

This rearrangement joins TRBV6-5 to TRBJ2-4; D remains ambiguous. This CDR3 comprises 15 residues. V was cut by 6 bases and J by 0 bases, with 12 bases left in between. Germline CDR1 is MNHEY and CDR2 is SVGAGI. The CDR3 here is CASSRTLLAKNIQYF. The CDR3, as DNA: TGTGCCAGCAGCCGAACACTCCTAGCCAAAAACATTCAGTACTTC.

The chain recombines TRBV11-2 with TRBJ1-2, with 9 nucleotides matching TRBD1. From germline, CDR1 is SGHAT and CDR2 FQNNGV. The CDR3 is made up of 15 amino acids. J gave up 8 bases and V 4 bases, and 11 bases lay outside the gene matches. The DNA for the CDR3 is TGTGCCAGCAGCTCAGACAGGGGGTTCCGTGAGGGCTACACCTTC. Translated: CASSSDRGFREGYTF.

This clone was counted a few times. CDR3 amino acids: CASSYSTGVNTEAFF. CDR3 coding DNA: TGTGCCAGCAGTTACTCGACAGGAGTGAACACTGAAGCTTTCTTT. This chain links TRBV6-5 with TRBJ1-1; weak D call: TRBD1 (6 bases). CDR1 is MNHEY, CDR2 SVGAGI, per germline. Trimming left V 0 bases short and J 0 bases short, with 8 bases between. This CDR3 is 15 amino acids long.

The V call is TRBV27, the J call TRBJ1-1, with 7 bases aligning to TRBD1. Losses at the gene ends were 2 bases for V and 4 bases for J; bases not matched to a gene: 7. Per the germline V gene, CDR1 is MNHEY and CDR2 is SMNVEV (reference sequence). The CDR3 totals 15 residues. The CDR3 loop is CASSLIGQVGTEAFF. In DNA form, the CDR3 reads TGTGCCAGCAGTTTAATCGGACAGGTGGGCACTGAAGCTTTCTTT.

The chain has TRBV7-2 and TRBJ1-1; 10 positions agree with TRBD1. Germline CDR1 and CDR2: SGHTA and FQGNSA. J was trimmed by 5 bases and V by 2 bases; bases with no gene match: 5. This CDR3 spans 15 amino acids. The CDR3 bases are TGTGCCAGCAGCTTACAGACAGGGGGCCTTACTGAAGCTTTCTTT. It specifies CASSLQTGGLTEAFF.

The V and J genes are TRBV29-1 and TRBJ2-7; 8 bases map to TRBD2. Per germline, CDR1 SQVTM and CDR2 ANQGSEA. CDR3 length equals 14 residues. The junction had 12 bases not matched to a gene; V was cut back by 7 bases and J by 4 bases. The CDR3 protein is CSGILAEGVYEQYF. The DNA for the CDR3 is TGCAGCGGAATACTAGCGGAGGGAGTTTACGAGCAGTACTTC.

This chain connects TRBV29-1 to TRBJ1-1, with 9 positions matching TRBD1. CDR1 and CDR2 (germline): SQVTM, ANQGSEA. V dropped 6 bases and J dropped 6; count of bases not matched to a gene: 8. The CDR3 is 13 amino acids. CDR3 region: CSVDDRGGAEAFF. The CDR3 DNA is TGCAGCGTGGACGACAGGGGGGGAGCTGAAGCTTTCTTT.

This clone appeared a single time. This chain connects TRBV9 to TRBJ2-3; unclear D gene. CDR3 size: 15 residues. The germline V gene encodes CDR1 SGDLS and CDR2 YYNGEE. Between the trimmed V and J ends, which lost 1 base and 1 base, there was a span of 10 bases. The CDR3 loop reads CASSVMGMGTDTQYF. Here the CDR3 DNA reads TGTGCCAGCAGCGTAATGGGTATGGGCACAGATACGCAGTATTTT.

The chain is built from TRBV19 and TRBJ2-2; 12 bases are a match to TRBD2. The V gene end was trimmed by 5 bases and the J gene end by 6 bases; junction bases not matched to a gene: 7. Germline V gene lookup returns CDR1 LNHDA and CDR2 SQIVND (reference sequence). This CDR3 comprises 16 residues. The CDR3 DNA reads as TGTGCCAGTAGTGCAAAGACTAGCGGGGGTCCCGGGGAGCTGTTTTTT. Translating gives CASSAKTSGGPGELFF.

The gene calls are TRBV7-6 and TRBJ1-1; TRBD1 aligns across 9 bases. The CDR3 totals 16 residues. V was clipped by 5 bases and J by 7 bases; unmatched bases: 14. Germline assignment: CDR1 SGHVS and CDR2 FNYEAQ. The CDR3 is CASSAGTGSVKVEAFF. As DNA, the CDR3 is TGTGCCAGCAGCGCCGGGACAGGGAGTGTGAAGGTTGAAGCTTTCTTT.

This rearrangement joins TRBV4-1 to TRBJ1-1; tentatively, D is TRBD1 (6 bases). The CDR3 covers 14 residues. Deletions cut 4 bases from V and 3 bases from J, with 12 bases between. The germline V gene encodes CDR1 MGHRA and CDR2 YSYEKL. CDR3 nucleotide sequence: TGCGCCAGCAGCCCTCGGACAGCGGACACTGAAGCTTTCTTT. Translation gives CASSPRTADTEAFF.

This sequence joins TRBV6-6 and TRBJ1-1, with 8 bases matching TRBD1. Per germline, CDR1 MNHNY and CDR2 SVGAGI (reference sequence). J lost 3 bases, V lost 1 base, and 1 base had no gene match. This CDR3 comprises 14 residues. The DNA for the CDR3 is TGTGCCAGCAGTTACTGGGGACAGGACACTGAAGCTTTCTTT. Translation: CASSYWGQDTEAFF.